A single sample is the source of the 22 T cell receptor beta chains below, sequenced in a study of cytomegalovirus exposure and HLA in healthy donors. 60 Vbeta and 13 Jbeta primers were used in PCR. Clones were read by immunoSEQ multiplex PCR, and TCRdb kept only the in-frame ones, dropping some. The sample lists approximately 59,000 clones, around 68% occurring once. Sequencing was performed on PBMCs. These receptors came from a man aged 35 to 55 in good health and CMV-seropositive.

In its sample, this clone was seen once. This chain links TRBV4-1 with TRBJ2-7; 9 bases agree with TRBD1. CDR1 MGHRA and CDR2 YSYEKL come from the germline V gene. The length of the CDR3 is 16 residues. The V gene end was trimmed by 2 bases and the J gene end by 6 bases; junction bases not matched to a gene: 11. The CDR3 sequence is CASSQSGGDRGIEQYF. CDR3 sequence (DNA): TGCGCCAGCAGCCAATCAGGGGGAGACAGGGGGATCGAGCAGTACTTC.

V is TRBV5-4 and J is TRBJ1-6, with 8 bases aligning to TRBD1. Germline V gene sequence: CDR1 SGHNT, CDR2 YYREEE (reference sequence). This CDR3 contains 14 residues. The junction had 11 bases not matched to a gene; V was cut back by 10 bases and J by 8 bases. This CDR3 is CAWGLDRDYSPLHF. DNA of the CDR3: TGTGCCTGGGGATTGGACAGGGATTATTCACCCCTCCACTTT.

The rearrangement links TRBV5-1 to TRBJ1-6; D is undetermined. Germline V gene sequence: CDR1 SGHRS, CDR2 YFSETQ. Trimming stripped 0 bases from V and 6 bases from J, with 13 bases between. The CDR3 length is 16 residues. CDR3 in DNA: TGCGCCAGCAGCTTGGCCTGGACGGGAGGTAATTCACCCCTCCACTTT. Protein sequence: CASSLAWTGGNSPLHF.

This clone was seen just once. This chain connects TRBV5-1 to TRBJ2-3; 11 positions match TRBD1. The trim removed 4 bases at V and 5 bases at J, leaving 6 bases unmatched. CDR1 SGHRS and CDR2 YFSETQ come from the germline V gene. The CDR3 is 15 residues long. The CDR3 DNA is TGCGCCAGCAGCCCCGGGACAGGGGGTGTAGATACGCAGTATTTT. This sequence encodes CASSPGTGGVDTQYF.

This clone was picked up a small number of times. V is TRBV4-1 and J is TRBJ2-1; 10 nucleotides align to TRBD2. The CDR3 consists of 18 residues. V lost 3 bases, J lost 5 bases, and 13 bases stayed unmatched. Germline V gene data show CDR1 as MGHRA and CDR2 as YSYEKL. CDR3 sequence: CASSHRENSGGTDNEQFF. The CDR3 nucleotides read TGCGCCAGCAGCCACCGGGAGAATAGCGGGGGGACTGACAATGAGCAGTTCTTC.

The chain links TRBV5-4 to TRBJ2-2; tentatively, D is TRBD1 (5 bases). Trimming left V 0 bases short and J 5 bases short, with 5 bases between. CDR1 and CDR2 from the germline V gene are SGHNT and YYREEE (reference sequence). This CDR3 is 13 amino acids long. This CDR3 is CASSLEGTGELFF. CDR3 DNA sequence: TGTGCCAGCAGCTTGGAGGGGACCGGGGAGCTGTTTTTT.

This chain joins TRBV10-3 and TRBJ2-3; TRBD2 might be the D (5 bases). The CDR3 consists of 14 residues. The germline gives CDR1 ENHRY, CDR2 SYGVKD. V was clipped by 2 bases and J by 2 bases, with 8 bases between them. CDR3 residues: CAISEGLLTDTQYF. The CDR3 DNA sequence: TGTGCCATCAGTGAGGGACTTCTCACAGATACGCAGTATTTT.

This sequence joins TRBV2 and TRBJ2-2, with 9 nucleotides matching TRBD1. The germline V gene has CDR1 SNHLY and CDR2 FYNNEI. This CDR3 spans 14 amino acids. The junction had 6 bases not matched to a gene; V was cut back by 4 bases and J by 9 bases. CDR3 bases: TGTGCCAGCAGTGCGGGACAGGGAAGGCGGGAGCTGTTTTTT. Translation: CASSAGQGRRELFF.

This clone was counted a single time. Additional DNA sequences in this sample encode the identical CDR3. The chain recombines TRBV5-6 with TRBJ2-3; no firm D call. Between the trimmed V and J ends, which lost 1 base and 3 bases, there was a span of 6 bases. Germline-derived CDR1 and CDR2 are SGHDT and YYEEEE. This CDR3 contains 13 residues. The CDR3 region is CASSLLSTDTQYF. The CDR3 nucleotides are TGTGCCAGCAGCTTGTTATCTACAGATACGCAGTATTTT.

The chain's CDR3 is CASSLDRAGELFF. For the CDR3, the DNA is TGTGCCAGCAGCTTAGACCGAGCCGGGGAGCTGTTTTTT. The J gene is TRBJ2-2, the V gene TRBV11-2; no definite D call. CDR3 length equals 13 residues. Germline assignment: CDR1 SGHAT and CDR2 FQNNGV. Trimming cost V 0 bases and J 6 bases, with 5 bases left between them. Combining the CDR3 with reference TRBV11-2 and TRBJ2-2 gives the whole variable domain EAGVAQSPRYKIIEKRQSVAFWCNPISGHATLYWYQQILGQGPKLLIQFQNNGVVDDSQLPKDRFSAERLKGVDSTLKIQPAKLEDSAVYLCASSLDRAGELFFGEGSRLTVL.

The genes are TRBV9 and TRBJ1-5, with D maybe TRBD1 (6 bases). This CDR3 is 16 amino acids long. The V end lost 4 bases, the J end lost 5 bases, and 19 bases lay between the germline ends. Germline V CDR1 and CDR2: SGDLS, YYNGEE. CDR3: CASSPSQGGVDQPQHF. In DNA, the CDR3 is TGTGCCAGCAGCCCGAGCCAAGGGGGGGTGGATCAGCCCCAGCATTTT.

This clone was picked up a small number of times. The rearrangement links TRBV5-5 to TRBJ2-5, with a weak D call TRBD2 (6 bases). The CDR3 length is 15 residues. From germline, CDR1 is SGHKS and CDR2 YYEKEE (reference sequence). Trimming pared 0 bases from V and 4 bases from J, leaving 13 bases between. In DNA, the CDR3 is TGTGCCAGCAGCTTGGTTGGCCTCGGGGGAGAGACCCAGTACTTC. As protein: CASSLVGLGGETQYF.

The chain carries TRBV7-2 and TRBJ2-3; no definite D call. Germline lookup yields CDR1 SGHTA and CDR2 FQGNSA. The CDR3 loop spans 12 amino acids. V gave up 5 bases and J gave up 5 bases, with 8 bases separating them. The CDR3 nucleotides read TGTGCCAGCAGCCCCGGGTTAGATACGCAGTATTTT. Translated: CASSPGLDTQYF.

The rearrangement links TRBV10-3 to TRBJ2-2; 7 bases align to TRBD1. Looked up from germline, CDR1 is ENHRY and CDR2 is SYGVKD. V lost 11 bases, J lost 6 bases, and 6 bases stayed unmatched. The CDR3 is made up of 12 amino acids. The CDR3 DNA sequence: TGTGCCGCTAAGACAGGGCCCGGGGAGCTGTTTTTT. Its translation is CAAKTGPGELFF.

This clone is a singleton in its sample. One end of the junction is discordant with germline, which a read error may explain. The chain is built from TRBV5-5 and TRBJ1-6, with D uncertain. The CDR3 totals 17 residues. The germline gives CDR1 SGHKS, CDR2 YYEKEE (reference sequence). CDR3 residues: CASSWRWTRAGNSPLHF. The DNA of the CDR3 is TGCGCCAGCAGCTGGCGGTGGACGAGGGCAGGAAATTCACCCCTCCACTTT.

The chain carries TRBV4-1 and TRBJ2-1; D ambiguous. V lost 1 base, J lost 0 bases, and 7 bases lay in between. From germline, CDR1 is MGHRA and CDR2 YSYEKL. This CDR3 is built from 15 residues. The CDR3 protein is CASSQGWSSYNEQFF. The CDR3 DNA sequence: TGCGCCAGCAGCCAAGGCTGGAGCTCCTACAATGAGCAGTTCTTC.

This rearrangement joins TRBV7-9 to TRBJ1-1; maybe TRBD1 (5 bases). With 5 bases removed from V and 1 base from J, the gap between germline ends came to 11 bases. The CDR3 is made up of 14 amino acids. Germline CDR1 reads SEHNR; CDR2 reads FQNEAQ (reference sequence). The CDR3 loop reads CASSRGQGNTEAFF. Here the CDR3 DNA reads TGTGCCAGCAGCCGTGGGCAGGGGAACACTGAAGCTTTCTTT.

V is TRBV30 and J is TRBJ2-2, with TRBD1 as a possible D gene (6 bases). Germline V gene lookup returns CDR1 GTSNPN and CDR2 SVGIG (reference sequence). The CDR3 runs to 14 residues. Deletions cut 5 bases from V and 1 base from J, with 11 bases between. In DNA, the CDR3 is TGTGCCTGGGACCCGACAGGGAACACCGGGGAGCTGTTTTTT. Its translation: CAWDPTGNTGELFF.

The CDR3 DNA is TGTGCCAGCTCGAGTCGAACCCCACCTTCCTACGAGCAGTACTTC. It is translated as CASSSRTPPSYEQYF. The V gene is TRBV4-2, the J gene TRBJ2-7; D remains unclear. This CDR3 contains 15 residues. Germline loops: CDR1 LGHNA, CDR2 YNFKEQ. Trimming took 8 bases from V and 1 from J, leaving 18 bases between them.

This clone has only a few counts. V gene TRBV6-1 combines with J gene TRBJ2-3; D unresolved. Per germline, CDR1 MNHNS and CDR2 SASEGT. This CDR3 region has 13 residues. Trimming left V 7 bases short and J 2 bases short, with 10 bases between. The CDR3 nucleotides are TGTGCCAGCACTATGACTGACACAGATACGCAGTATTTT. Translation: CASTMTDTDTQYF.

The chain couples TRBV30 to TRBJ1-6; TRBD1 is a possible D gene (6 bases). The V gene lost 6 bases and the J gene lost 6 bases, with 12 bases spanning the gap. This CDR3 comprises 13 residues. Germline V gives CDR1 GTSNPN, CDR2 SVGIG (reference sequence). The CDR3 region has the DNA TGTGCCTGCACCAGGGGCCGTAATTCACCCCTCCACTTT. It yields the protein CACTRGRNSPLHF.

The CDR3 DNA reads as TGTGCCAGCAGCCAAGACGCGACAAGGAGAAACACCATATATTTT. Encoded protein: CASSQDATRRNTIYF. V gene TRBV4-2 combines with J gene TRBJ1-3; D remains ambiguous. The germline V gene has CDR1 LGHNA and CDR2 YNFKEQ. The CDR3 sequence is 15 residues long. Between the trimmed V and J ends, which lost 0 bases and 5 bases, there was a span of 11 bases.